The clone carrying this TCR beta chain was observed many times. These data are taken from a study of spatial heterogeneity in lung cancer. At the level of the study: The donors, fewer than 90 patients with untreated early-stage non-small cell lung cancer, provided the samples. Within raw reads, each unique TCR and UMI combination appeared on average more than ten times.

Time point specified: blood at routine non-recurrence follow-up after resection. The authors sequenced whole RNA from tumor, nontumor lung or frozen PBMC without sorting. CDR1 and CDR2 from the germline V gene are KGHDR and SFDVKD. V was cut by 6 bases and J by 9 bases, with 14 bases left in between. The CDR3 extends over 13 amino acids. One entry per CDR3 protein, called by TCRdb with MiXCR from the 5' RACE reads. Of 43,000 or so distinct CDR3 sequences in the sample, 10% to 15% are singletons; the top ten hold roughly 32%. This sample comprised PBMCs, obtained at follow-up. This TCR was sampled from a male donor with early-stage non-small cell lung cancer. V and J are TRBV24-1 and TRBJ2-1; perhaps TRBD2 as D (5 bases). The CDR3 bases are TGTGCCACCAGTATGGTTGGAGGAGGTGAGCAGTTCTTC. This gives the protein CATSMVGGGEQFF.